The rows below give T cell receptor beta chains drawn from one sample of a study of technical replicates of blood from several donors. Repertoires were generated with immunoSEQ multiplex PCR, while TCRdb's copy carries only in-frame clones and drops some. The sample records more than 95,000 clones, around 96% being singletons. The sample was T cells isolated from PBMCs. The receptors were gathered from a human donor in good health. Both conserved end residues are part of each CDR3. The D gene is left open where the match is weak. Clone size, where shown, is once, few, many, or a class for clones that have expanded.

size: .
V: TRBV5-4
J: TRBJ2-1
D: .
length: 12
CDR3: CASSPGYNEQFF
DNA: TGTGCCAGCAGCCCGGGCTACAATGAGCAGTTCTTC

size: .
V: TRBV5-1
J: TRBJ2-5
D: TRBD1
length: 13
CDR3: CASRPGTGETQYF
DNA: TGCGCCAGCAGACCCGGGACAGGGGAGACCCAGTACTTC

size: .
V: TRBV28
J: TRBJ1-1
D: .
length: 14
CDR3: CASSLSRGYTEAFF
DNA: TGTGCCAGCAGTTTATCGAGGGGGTACACTGAAGCTTTCTTT

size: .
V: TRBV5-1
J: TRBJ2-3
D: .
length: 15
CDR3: CASSFGQSGTDTQYF
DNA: TGCGCCAGCAGCTTTGGACAGTCGGGCACAGATACGCAGTATTTT

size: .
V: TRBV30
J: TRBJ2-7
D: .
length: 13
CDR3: CAWSPGTNTEQYF
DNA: TGTGCCTGGAGTCCCGGGACAAATACCGAGCAGTACTTC

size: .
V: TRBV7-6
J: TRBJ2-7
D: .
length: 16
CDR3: CASSLRAGTPAYEQYF
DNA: TGTGCCAGCAGCTTACGGGCCGGGACTCCCGCCTACGAGCAGTACTTC

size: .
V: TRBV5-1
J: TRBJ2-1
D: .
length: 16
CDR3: CASSLAGEGLHDEQFF
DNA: TGCGCCAGCAGCTTGGCCGGAGAGGGATTACACGATGAGCAGTTCTTC

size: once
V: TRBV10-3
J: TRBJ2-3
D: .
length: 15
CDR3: CAISEELSGTDTQYF
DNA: TGTGCCATCAGTGAGGAGCTTAGCGGTACAGATACGCAGTATTTT

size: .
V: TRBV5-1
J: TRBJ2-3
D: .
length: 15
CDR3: CASSSKMGSSDTQYF
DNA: TGCGCCAGCAGCTCGAAGATGGGCTCGTCAGATACGCAGTATTTT

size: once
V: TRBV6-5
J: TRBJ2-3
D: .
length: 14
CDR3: CASSPGGTADTQYF
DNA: TGTGCCAGCAGTCCAGGAGGGACGGCAGATACGCAGTATTTT

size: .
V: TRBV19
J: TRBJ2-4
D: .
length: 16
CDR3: CASSHRQGRVGDIQYF
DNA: TGTGCCAGTAGCCATCGCCAGGGGCGTGTTGGAGACATTCAGTACTTC

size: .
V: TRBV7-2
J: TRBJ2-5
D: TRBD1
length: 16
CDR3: CASSLYSGGLGETQYF
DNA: TGTGCCAGCAGCTTATATTCAGGGGGCCTCGGCGAGACCCAGTACTTC

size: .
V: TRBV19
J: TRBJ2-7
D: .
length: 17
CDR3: CASSILSGPTSGYEQYF
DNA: TGTGCCAGTAGTATATTAAGCGGACCGACGTCGGGCTACGAGCAGTACTTC

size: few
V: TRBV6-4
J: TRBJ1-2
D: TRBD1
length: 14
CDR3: CASSSWTGSHGYTF
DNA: TGTGCCAGCAGTTCTTGGACAGGGAGCCATGGCTACACCTTC

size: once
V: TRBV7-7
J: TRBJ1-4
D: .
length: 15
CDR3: CARGSEGATNEKLFF
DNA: TGTGCTAGGGGGTCGGAAGGAGCAACTAATGAAAAACTGTTTTTT

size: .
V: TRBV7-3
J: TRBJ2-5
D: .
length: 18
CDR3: CASSPTAQLGSAQETQYF
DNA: TGTGCCAGCAGCCCAACCGCCCAACTAGGTTCGGCCCAAGAGACCCAGTACTTC

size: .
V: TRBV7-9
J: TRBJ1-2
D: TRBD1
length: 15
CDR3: CASSSPGQGYYGYTF
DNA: TGTGCCAGCAGCTCCCCGGGACAGGGATACTATGGCTACACCTTC

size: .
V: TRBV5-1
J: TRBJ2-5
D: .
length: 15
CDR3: CASSRLGTGLETQYF
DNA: TGCGCCAGCAGCCGTCTCGGGACTGGCCTGGAGACCCAGTACTTC

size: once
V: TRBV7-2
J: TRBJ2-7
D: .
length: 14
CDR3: CASSPRWGALEQYF
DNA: TGTGCCAGCAGCCCTCGTTGGGGAGCCCTCGAGCAGTACTTC

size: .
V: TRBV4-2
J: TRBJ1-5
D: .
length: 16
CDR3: CASSQSTGSGNQPQHF
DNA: TGTGCCAGCAGCCAGTCCACAGGGTCGGGCAATCAGCCCCAGCATTTT

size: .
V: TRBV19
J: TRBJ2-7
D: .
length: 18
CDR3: CASSNPTGIGGGSYEQYF
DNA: TGTGCCAGTAGTAACCCGACAGGGATCGGGGGTGGCTCCTACGAGCAGTACTTC

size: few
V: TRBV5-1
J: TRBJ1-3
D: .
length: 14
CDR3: CASRKTYSGNTIYF
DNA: TGCGCCAGCAGGAAGACATACTCTGGAAACACCATATATTTT

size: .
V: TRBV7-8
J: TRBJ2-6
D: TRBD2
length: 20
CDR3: CASSSLRGLAGVTGANVLTF
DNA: TGTGCCAGCAGCTCCCTACGGGGACTAGCGGGAGTTACGGGGGCCAACGTCCTGACTTTC

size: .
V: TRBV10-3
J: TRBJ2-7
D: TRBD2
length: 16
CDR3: CAISEGTSGRSYEQYF
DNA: TGTGCCATCAGTGAGGGGACTAGCGGGAGATCCTACGAGCAGTACTTC

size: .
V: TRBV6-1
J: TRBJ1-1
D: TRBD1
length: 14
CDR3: CASSEGDRGPEAFF
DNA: TGTGCCAGCAGTGAAGGGGACAGGGGCCCTGAAGCTTTCTTT

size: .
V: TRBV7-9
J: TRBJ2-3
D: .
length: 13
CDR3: CASSYTQGDTQYF
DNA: TGTGCCAGCAGCTATACGCAGGGAGATACGCAGTATTTT

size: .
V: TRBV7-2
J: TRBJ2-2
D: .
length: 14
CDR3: CASSLRTPPDELFF
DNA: TGTGCCAGCAGCTTAAGGACTCCTCCTGATGAGCTGTTTTTT

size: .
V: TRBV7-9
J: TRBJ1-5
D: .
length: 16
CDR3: CASSQTREASNQPQHF
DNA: TGTGCCAGCAGCCAAACGCGGGAGGCGAGCAATCAGCCCCAGCATTTT

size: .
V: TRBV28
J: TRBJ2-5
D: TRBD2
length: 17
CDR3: CASSPTHYSGGEETQYF
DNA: TGTGCCAGCAGCCCTACCCATTATAGCGGGGGCGAAGAGACCCAGTACTTC

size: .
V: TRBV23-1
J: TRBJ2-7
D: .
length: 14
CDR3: CASSQFVASVEQYF
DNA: TGCGCCAGCAGTCAGTTCGTGGCTTCTGTCGAGCAGTACTTC

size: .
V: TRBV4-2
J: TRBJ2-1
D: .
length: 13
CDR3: CASSQDRSNEQFF
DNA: TGTGCCAGCAGCCAAGATAGGAGCAATGAGCAGTTCTTC

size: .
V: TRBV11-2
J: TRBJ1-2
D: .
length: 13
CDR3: CASSATSGARYTF
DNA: TGTGCCAGCAGCGCCACCAGCGGAGCACGCTACACCTTC

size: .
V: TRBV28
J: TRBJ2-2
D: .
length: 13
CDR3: CASMEGRTGELFF
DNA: TGTGCCAGCATGGAGGGACGCACCGGGGAGCTGTTTTTT